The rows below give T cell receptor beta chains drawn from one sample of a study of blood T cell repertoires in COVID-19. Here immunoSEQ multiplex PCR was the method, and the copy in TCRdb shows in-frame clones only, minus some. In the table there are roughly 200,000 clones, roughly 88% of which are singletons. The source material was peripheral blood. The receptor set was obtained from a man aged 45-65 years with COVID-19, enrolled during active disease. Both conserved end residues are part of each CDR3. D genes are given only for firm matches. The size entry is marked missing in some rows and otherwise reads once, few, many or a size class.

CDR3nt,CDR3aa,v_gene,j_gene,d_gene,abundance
TGTGCCAGCAGTCCCCGACAGGGGGAGCTGTTTTTT,CASSPRQGELFF,TRBV6-5,TRBJ2-2,-,-
TGTGCCAGCAGCGGGGGACAGGCAATGTCCCTCCACTTT,CASSGGQAMSLHF,TRBV7-9,TRBJ1-6,TRBD1,-
TGTGCCACCAGCATGAATAGGGGGCGGAACTATGGCTACACCTTC,CATSMNRGRNYGYTF,TRBV15,TRBJ1-2,TRBD1,few
TGTGCCAGCAGTTACGGGGGACTAGCGGAGACCCAGTACTTC,CASSYGGLAETQYF,TRBV6-5,TRBJ2-5,TRBD2,once
TGTGCCAGCAGCTTAGCAGTAGGAGGGCGGCAGTTCTTC,CASSLAVGGRQFF,TRBV11-2,TRBJ2-1,-,once
TGTGCCCCTACAGGGGTAGGTGGAAACACCATATATTTT,CAPTGVGGNTIYF,TRBV24-1,TRBJ1-3,TRBD1,-
TGTGCCAGCAGCCTTCGAATTAGGGGGCTCTCTGAAGCTTTCTTT,CASSLRIRGLSEAFF,TRBV7-9,TRBJ1-1,TRBD1,-
TGTGCCAGCAGTTTCTCTAGCGACACAGATACGCAGTATTTT,CASSFSSDTDTQYF,TRBV6-5,TRBJ2-3,-,-
TGTGCCACCAACGCTGGGGCGAGCTCCTACAATGAGCAGTTCTTC,CATNAGASSYNEQFF,TRBV24-1,TRBJ2-1,-,-
TGCAGCGTCCACGACAGTGATCAGCCCCAGCATTTT,CSVHDSDQPQHF,TRBV29-1,TRBJ1-5,-,-
TGTGCCAGCAGTTACTCGGGACTTCCATACGAGCAGTACTTC,CASSYSGLPYEQYF,TRBV6-2/TRBV6-3,TRBJ2-7,-,-
TGCGCCAGCAGCTTGGGGGGACAGGGACGATCACCCCTCCACTTT,CASSLGGQGRSPLHF,TRBV5-1,TRBJ1-6,TRBD1,-
TGTGCCACCAGTGATTCCCGGACTAGCGGGAGTGATACGCAGTATTTT,CATSDSRTSGSDTQYF,TRBV24-1,TRBJ2-3,TRBD2,few
TGTGCCAGCAGCCAAGGGACAGAGATCTACGAGCAGTACTTC,CASSQGTEIYEQYF,TRBV3-1/TRBV3-2,TRBJ2-7,-,-
TGTGCCAGTAGTACGAGCTATCAGCCCCAGCATTTT,CASSTSYQPQHF,TRBV19,TRBJ1-5,-,few
TGTGCCAGCAGCGTTACAGGGGGCACCTACAATGAGCAGTTCTTC,CASSVTGGTYNEQFF,TRBV9,TRBJ2-1,TRBD1,-
TGCAGCGTCCCGAACAGGGGGATGAACACTGAAGCTTTCTTT,CSVPNRGMNTEAFF,TRBV29-1,TRBJ1-1,TRBD1,-
TGTGCCAGCAAAAGAAGCCCTAGCGGGAGTGCCGGGGAGCTGTTTTTT,CASKRSPSGSAGELFF,TRBV2,TRBJ2-2,TRBD2,-
TGTGCCAGCAGCCAGGGTCCAGACACCATATATTTT,CASSQGPDTIYF,TRBV9,TRBJ1-3,-,-
TGTGCCAGCAGTGAGCCGGGACTAGCGGGGGATTTTGAGACCCAGTACTTC,CASSEPGLAGDFETQYF,TRBV6-1,TRBJ2-5,TRBD2,-
TGTGCCATCAACAGGGGACCCCAGAGCTCCTACAATGAGCAGTTCTTC,CAINRGPQSSYNEQFF,TRBV10-3,TRBJ2-1,TRBD1,-
TGCGCCAGCAGGATGCTAGCGGGCCCCTACAATGAGCAGTTCTTC,CASRMLAGPYNEQFF,TRBV10-2,TRBJ2-1,TRBD2,-
TGTGCCAGCAGCTTAGTAAGGGACAGATCCCACGAGCAGTACTTC,CASSLVRDRSHEQYF,TRBV7-9,TRBJ2-7,TRBD1,-
TGTGCCAGCAGCTTCTCCCGGGACTCAACCTACGAGCAGTACTTC,CASSFSRDSTYEQYF,TRBV11-2,TRBJ2-7,-,-
TGCGCCAGCAGCCACCCGGCAGGGGGCAACGAGCAGTACTTC,CASSHPAGGNEQYF,TRBV4-1,TRBJ2-7,TRBD1,many
TGTGCCAGCAGTGAATTTGGCAAAGGAGCGATGTCCCTCCACTTT,CASSEFGKGAMSLHF,TRBV25-1,TRBJ1-6,-,-
TGCAGCGCCGGAGCGAGCTCTGGAAACACCATATATTTT,CSAGASSGNTIYF,TRBV29-1,TRBJ1-3,-,-
TGCGCCAGCAGCTTCACAGGGGGCCGTGGCACCGGGGAGCTGTTTTTT,CASSFTGGRGTGELFF,TRBV5-1,TRBJ2-2,TRBD1,-
TGTGCCAGTAGTACCAACCCGGATCAGCCCCAGCATTTT,CASSTNPDQPQHF,TRBV19,TRBJ1-5,-,-
TGTGCCAGCACCAATAGCGGGGGGACCTACGAGCAGTACTTC,CASTNSGGTYEQYF,TRBV6-5,TRBJ2-7,TRBD2,-
TGTGCCAGTAGGCTACTAGCTGCCGGGGGCACCGGGGAGCTGTTTTTT,CASRLLAAGGTGELFF,TRBV19,TRBJ2-2,-,-
TGTGCCAGCAGTTTTGCACAGGCAAACACTGAAGCTTTCTTT,CASSFAQANTEAFF,TRBV6-6,TRBJ1-1,-,-
TGTGCCACCAGTCCGGACAGGGAGCCCTACGAGCAGTACTTC,CATSPDREPYEQYF,TRBV24-1,TRBJ2-7,TRBD1,-
TGTGCCAGCAGCGCCCCCCTGGGACAGGGGGCCATGGAGAATGAAAAACTGTTTTTT,CASSAPLGQGAMENEKLFF,TRBV7-3,TRBJ1-4,TRBD1,-
TGTGCCAGCAGCTTACGGGGGATTAATGAAAAACTGTTTTTT,CASSLRGINEKLFF,TRBV7-8,TRBJ1-4,-,-
TGTGCCAGTAAATTTAGGGGGCCCGGACGGGAAAAACTGTTTTTT,CASKFRGPGREKLFF,TRBV19,TRBJ1-4,TRBD1,-
TGTGCCAGCAGCCCTAAGACAGTAGCCGGCGTCCTGACTTTC,CASSPKTVAGVLTF,TRBV5-4,TRBJ2-6,-,-